This TCR beta chain emerged from a study of cytomegalovirus exposure and HLA in healthy donors. Across the whole study: The study placed approximately 80% of its 350 to 450 genotyped donors in the Caucasian-associated ancestry cluster. Study outcomes and limitations: As a later analysis revealed, the rate of TCR association differed by HLA locus, with DRB1 most and HLA-C fewest.

This PCR relied on a set of 60 Vbeta primers and 13 Jbeta primers. Here immunoSEQ multiplex PCR was the method, and the copy in TCRdb shows in-frame clones only, minus some. The sample records some 130,000 clones, around 74% being singletons. The CDR3 has 16 residues. From germline, CDR1 is LNHDA and CDR2 SQIVND (reference sequence). V lost 10 bases and J lost 2, with 23 bases in between. About this clone itself: No antigen is known for it.

Sequences were obtained from PBMCs. The TCR originated in a young man in good health and CMV-seronegative. The chain is built from TRBV19 and TRBJ1-1, with TRBD1 as a possible D gene (5 bases). The CDR3 sequence: CATKWSTAHKNTEAFF. As DNA, the CDR3 is TGTGCCACCAAATGGTCGACAGCGCATAAAAACACTGAAGCTTTCTTT.